The rows below give T cell receptor beta chains drawn from one sample of a study of blood T cell repertoires in COVID-19. Here immunoSEQ multiplex PCR was the method, and the copy in TCRdb shows in-frame clones only, minus some. The sample lists fewer than 120,000 clones; 88% were seen once. The source material was peripheral blood. The receptors here all came from a woman aged 45-59 years with acute or convalescent COVID-19. The CDR3 runs from the conserved cysteine through the conserved F or W. A D gene is named only where the DNA matches it firmly. Where a row states a size, it is once, few, many or the class of an expanded clone; other rows omit it.

J	D	size	V	CDR3	DNA
TRBJ2-7	.	once	TRBV19	CASSILSGEQYF	TGTGCCAGTAGTATCTTATCGGGGGAGCAGTACTTC
TRBJ2-2	.	.	TRBV19	CASRGQSDTGELFF	TGTGCCAGTAGAGGACAGTCCGACACCGGGGAGCTGTTTTTT
TRBJ1-2	.	.	TRBV5-4	CASSLEGGDYGYTF	TGTGCCAGCAGCTTGGAGGGGGGGGACTATGGCTACACCTTC
TRBJ2-7	.	.	TRBV28	CASSLPRYRHEQYF	TGTGCCAGCAGTCTACCGCGGTACCGGCACGAGCAGTACTTC
TRBJ2-1	TRBD2	.	TRBV4-2	CASSQEWRGNNEQFF	TGTGCCAGCAGCCAAGAGTGGCGGGGGAACAATGAGCAGTTCTTC
TRBJ2-3	TRBD2	.	TRBV5-1	CASSGGRVTDTQYF	TGCGCCAGCAGCGGGGGGAGGGTAACAGATACGCAGTATTTT
TRBJ2-7	.	.	TRBV11-3	CASSFTGNEQYF	TGTGCCAGCAGCTTTACAGGGAACGAGCAGTACTTC
TRBJ2-1	TRBD2	.	TRBV10-2	CASSGSGRDYNEQFF	TGCGCCAGCAGTGGAAGCGGGAGGGACTACAATGAGCAGTTCTTC
TRBJ2-1	.	.	TRBV19	CASSPSGTHTYNEQFF	TGTGCCAGTAGTCCCTCCGGGACACACACCTACAATGAGCAGTTCTTC
TRBJ1-4	TRBD1	.	TRBV5-1	CASSLAGMTGEKLFF	TGCGCCAGCAGCTTGGCTGGGATGACAGGGGAAAAACTGTTTTTT
TRBJ1-6	TRBD1	.	TRBV18	CASSPQEDRGLSPLHF	TGTGCCAGCTCACCTCAAGAGGACAGGGGGCTATCACCCCTCCACTTT